The 18 T cell receptor beta chains below all came from one sample that was sequenced in a study of cytomegalovirus exposure and HLA in healthy donors. PCR employed 60 Vbeta and 13 Jbeta primers. TCRdb's copy holds only in-frame clones and misses some; the assay was immunoSEQ multiplex PCR. The table records some 250,000 clones, about four fifths of them present only once. Specimen: PBMCs. All receptors derive from a woman in her forties in good health and CMV-seropositive.

This clone appeared a single time. The genes are TRBV7-6 and TRBJ2-2; 11 nucleotides align to TRBD2. Per the germline V gene, CDR1 is SGHVS and CDR2 is FNYEAQ. Germline trimming cut 3 bases from V and 3 bases from J; bases unmatched to any gene: 15. This CDR3 is built from 20 residues. DNA of the CDR3: TGTGCCAGCAGCTTTCCCAGGTTGGGTAGCGGGAGGGCCCACACCGGGGAGCTGTTTTTT. It yields the protein CASSFPRLGSGRAHTGELFF.

The count of this clone is one. The V call is TRBV30, the J call TRBJ1-4; no clear D. Germline V CDR1 and CDR2: GTSNPN, SVGIG (reference sequence). Trimming stripped 0 bases from V and 0 bases from J, with 5 bases between. The CDR3 extends over 14 amino acids. The CDR3 nucleotides are TGTGCCTGGAGTGTACGGGCAACTAATGAAAAACTGTTTTTT. As protein: CAWSVRATNEKLFF.

There are a few counts of this clone. The chain links TRBV15 to TRBJ2-7, with D uncertain. The V and J ends lost 3 bases and 7 bases respectively, with 7 bases between them. The CDR3 consists of 11 residues. Per germline, CDR1 LNHNV and CDR2 YYDKDF (reference sequence). The DNA of the CDR3 is TGTGCCACCAGCAGTAGCAGAGAGCAGTACTTC. Encoded protein: CATSSSREQYF.

J is TRBJ2-6 and V is TRBV5-5, with D maybe TRBD1 (6 bases). There are 16 residues in the CDR3. The germline V gene encodes CDR1 SGHKS and CDR2 YYEKEE (reference sequence). Trimming removed 2 bases from V and 0 bases from J, with 9 bases in between. CDR3 nucleotides: TGTGCCAGCAGCTTAGACAGGTACTCTGGGGCCAACGTCCTGACTTTC. Residues: CASSLDRYSGANVLTF.

The chain is built from TRBV6-6 and TRBJ1-2; D is uncertain. The CDR3 length is 15 residues. Trimming removed 3 bases from V and 1 base from J, with 12 bases in between. Germline CDR1 and CDR2: MNHNY and SVGAGI (reference sequence). The CDR3, as DNA: TGTGCCAGCAGTTATGTGGACTTCTATAACTATGGCTACACCTTC. Translating it yields CASSYVDFYNYGYTF.

V is TRBV5-1 and J is TRBJ1-6; no clear D. Germline lookup yields CDR1 SGHRS and CDR2 YFSETQ. The CDR3 is 15 residues long. The V end lost 0 bases, the J end lost 5 bases, and 9 bases lay between the germline ends. The CDR3 loop is CASSLGARNNSPLHF. CDR3 DNA sequence: TGCGCCAGCAGCTTGGGGGCACGGAATAATTCACCCCTCCACTTT. Complete variable domain (other parts from reference TRBV5-1 and TRBJ1-6): KAGVTQTPRYLIKTRGQQVTLSCSPISGHRSVSWYQQTPGQGLQFLFEYFSETQRNKGNFPGRFSGRQFSNSRSEMNVSTLELGDSALYLCASSLGARNNSPLHFGNGTRLTVT.

This clone came up a few times. The J gene is TRBJ1-5, the V gene TRBV21-1; the table's D call TRBD1 went unverified against the DNA. TRBV21-1 represents a pseudogene. The CDR3 has 16 amino acids. The CDR3 loop reads CASRYRGQDSNQPQHF. The CDR3 region has the DNA TGTGCCAGCAGGTACAGGGGCCAGGATAGCAATCAGCCCCAGCATTTT.

The gene calls are TRBV5-4 and TRBJ2-3; D is possibly TRBD1 (5 bases). The germline V gene encodes CDR1 SGHNT and CDR2 YYREEE (reference sequence). With 0 bases removed from V and 6 bases from J, the gap between germline ends came to 11 bases. The CDR3 is 14 residues long. The CDR3 is CASSLGGPMDTQYF. The DNA of the CDR3 is TGTGCCAGCAGCTTGGGGGGCCCTATGGATACGCAGTATTTT.

This chain connects TRBV5-1 to TRBJ2-5, with TRBD2 matching 12 bases. The trim removed 4 bases at V and 1 base at J, leaving 5 bases unmatched. The CDR3 has 16 residues. In germline, CDR1 is SGHRS, CDR2 YFSETQ. CDR3 sequence: CASSPGTSGLQETQYF. The CDR3 coding sequence is TGCGCCAGCAGCCCCGGGACTAGCGGGCTCCAAGAGACCCAGTACTTC.

Comment on this clone: The germline gene is not matched at one end of the junction; a read error may be the cause. At the DNA level, this CDR3 is encoded by other sequences in the same sample as well. The chain links TRBV27 to TRBJ1-5; D possibly corresponds to TRBD1 (6 bases). Germline assignment: CDR1 MNHEY and CDR2 SMNVEV (reference sequence). The CDR3 consists of 12 residues. The CDR3: CASSTQGQPQHF. In DNA form, the CDR3 reads TGTGCCAGCAGTACACAGGGTCAGCCTCAGCATTTT.

This chain links TRBV27 with TRBJ2-7, with 9 bases matching TRBD1. The germline V gene has CDR1 MNHEY and CDR2 SMNVEV (reference sequence). V lost 9 bases, J lost 6 bases, and 9 bases stayed unmatched. This CDR3 has 13 residues. The CDR3 nucleotides read TGTGCCAGTTCCGGGACAGGGACTATCGAGCAGTACTTC. Residues: CASSGTGTIEQYF.

This chain links TRBV9 with TRBJ2-7; a weak D match, TRBD1 (6 bases). This CDR3 comprises 15 residues. The V and J ends lost 2 bases and 2 bases respectively, with 14 bases between them. In germline, CDR1 is SGDLS, CDR2 YYNGEE. CDR3 sequence reads: CASSVTGTPAYEQYF. The CDR3 bases are TGTGCCAGCAGCGTGACCGGGACACCAGCCTACGAGCAGTACTTC.

Details on this clone: In the same sample, other DNA sequences code for this CDR3. The chain combines TRBV5-1 with TRBJ1-1; the D is unclear. Germline CDR1 is SGHRS and CDR2 is YFSETQ. Trimming removed 0 bases from V and 2 bases from J, with 5 bases in between. The CDR3 loop spans 13 amino acids. The DNA for the CDR3 is TGCGCCAGCAGCTTGGGCGGCAACACTGAAGCTTTCTTT. The encoded protein is CASSLGGNTEAFF. Combining the CDR3 with reference TRBV5-1 and TRBJ1-1 gives the whole variable domain KAGVTQTPRYLIKTRGQQVTLSCSPISGHRSVSWYQQTPGQGLQFLFEYFSETQRNKGNFPGRFSGRQFSNSRSEMNVSTLELGDSALYLCASSLGGNTEAFFGQGTRLTVV.

The chain's CDR3 is CASNPMYRGLTYEQYF. The CDR3 coding sequence is TGTGCCAGCAATCCGATGTACAGGGGGTTAACCTACGAGCAGTACTTC. The rearrangement uses TRBV7-2 and TRBJ2-7; 8 bases fit TRBD1. V lost 7 bases, J lost 2 bases, and 13 bases stayed unmatched. The germline V gene encodes CDR1 SGHTA and CDR2 FQGNSA. The CDR3 is 16 amino acids.

The chain couples TRBV2 to TRBJ1-2; D may be TRBD1 (5 bases). Germline V gene sequence: CDR1 SNHLY, CDR2 FYNNEI. The CDR3 spans 16 residues. The V gene lost 6 bases and the J gene lost 6 bases, with 23 bases spanning the gap. CDR3 DNA: TGTGCCAGCAGCCCCAGGAGACAGCTATTTCGGGATGGCTACACCTTC. It yields the protein CASSPRRQLFRDGYTF. The full variable domain, its missing parts supplied by reference TRBV2 and TRBJ1-2, is EPEVTQTPSHQVTQMGQEVILRCVPISNHLYFYWYRQILGQKVEFLVSFYNNEISEKSEIFDDQFSVERPDGSNFTLKIRSTKLEDSAMYFCASSPRRQLFRDGYTFGSGTRLTVV.

The V gene is TRBV9, the J gene TRBJ2-7, with 10 bases aligning to TRBD2. V lost 6 bases, J lost 1 base, and 4 bases stayed unmatched. This CDR3 is built from 14 residues. Germline values: CDR1 SGDLS, CDR2 YYNGEE. CDR3 bases: TGTGCCAGCATCCGAGCGGGGGGGTCCTACGAGCAGTACTTC. Translated: CASIRAGGSYEQYF.

V gene TRBV6-5 combines with J gene TRBJ2-3; D not resolved. Trimming cost V 0 bases and J 4 bases, with 11 bases left between them. The CDR3 is 15 residues long. CDR1 and CDR2 from the germline V gene are MNHEY and SVGAGI. The CDR3: CASSYSSSFPDTQYF. The CDR3 coding sequence is TGTGCCAGCAGTTACTCGAGTTCATTTCCAGATACGCAGTATTTT.

This chain connects TRBV19 to TRBJ2-7; TRBD2 matches at 8 bases. The CDR3 runs 15 residues. Germline CDR1 LNHDA, CDR2 SQIVND (reference sequence). Trimming at V came to 1 base and at J to 7 bases, leaving 9 bases not matched to a gene. The CDR3 DNA reads TGTGCCAGTAGTATAGGGGAAGCGGGAGTGCGGGAGCAGTACTTC. Translated: CASSIGEAGVREQYF.